This TCR beta chain was identified in a study of vaccination effects on CD4 cells after COVID-19. Study-level results: Vaccine-induced clones in healthy vaccinees cross-reacted with common cold coronaviruses in only 1 of 255 cases. In the late period after vaccination, infection- and vaccine-induced clones contracted markedly.

Under the ViraFEST assay, PBMC were stimulated with viral peptide pools so that antigen-specific CD4+ T cells expanded. Sequencing was performed afterwards. The authors isolated CD4+ T cells after roughly 10 days of culture. Participants got two doses of BNT162b2 or mRNA-1273 vaccine. Nobody among the vaccine recipients had prior SARS-CoV-2 infection (nucleocapsid antibodies were negative). Days 3 and 7 were when half the medium was replaced with IL-2 medium. Sequencing was performed with immunoSEQ multiplex PCR; in TCRdb, only in-frame clones are kept and a portion is missing. The top ten hold around 1.1% of the sample, which has under 85,000 clones, around 74% seen once. The CDR3 length is 13 residues. Germline V gene sequence: CDR1 KGHDR, CDR2 SFDVKD. The junction had 0 bases not matched to a gene; V was cut back by 4 bases and J by 3 bases. With regard to this clone: Antigen: not known.

This chain links TRBV24-1 with TRBJ2-3; 7 positions agree with TRBD1. This material consisted of CD4+ T cells from PBMCs cultured with HCoV-OC43 spike peptides, taken after COVID-19 vaccination. Subset noted: HCoV-OC43 spike overlapping peptide pool stimulation. This sequence originates from a human donor who received a COVID-19 vaccine. CDR3 region: CATSEQGTDTQYF. The CDR3 DNA is TGTGCCACCAGTGAACAGGGGACAGATACGCAGTATTTT.